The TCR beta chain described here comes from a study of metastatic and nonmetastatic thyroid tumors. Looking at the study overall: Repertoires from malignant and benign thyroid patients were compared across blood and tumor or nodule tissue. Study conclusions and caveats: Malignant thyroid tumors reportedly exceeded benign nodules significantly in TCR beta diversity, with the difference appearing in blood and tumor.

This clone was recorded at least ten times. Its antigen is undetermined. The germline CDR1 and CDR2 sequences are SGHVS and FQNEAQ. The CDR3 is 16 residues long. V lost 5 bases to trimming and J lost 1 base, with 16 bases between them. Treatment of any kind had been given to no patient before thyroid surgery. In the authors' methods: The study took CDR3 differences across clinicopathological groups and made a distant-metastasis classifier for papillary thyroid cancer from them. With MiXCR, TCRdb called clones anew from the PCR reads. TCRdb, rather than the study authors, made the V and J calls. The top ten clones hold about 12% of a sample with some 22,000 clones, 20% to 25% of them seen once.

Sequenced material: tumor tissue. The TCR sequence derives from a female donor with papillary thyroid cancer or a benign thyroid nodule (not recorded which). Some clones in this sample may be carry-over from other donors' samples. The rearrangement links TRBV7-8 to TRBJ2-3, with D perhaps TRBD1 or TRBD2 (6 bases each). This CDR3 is CASSPFGGAGTDTQYF. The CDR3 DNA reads TGTGCCAGCAGCCCGTTCGGGGGCGCAGGCACAGATACGCAGTATTTT.